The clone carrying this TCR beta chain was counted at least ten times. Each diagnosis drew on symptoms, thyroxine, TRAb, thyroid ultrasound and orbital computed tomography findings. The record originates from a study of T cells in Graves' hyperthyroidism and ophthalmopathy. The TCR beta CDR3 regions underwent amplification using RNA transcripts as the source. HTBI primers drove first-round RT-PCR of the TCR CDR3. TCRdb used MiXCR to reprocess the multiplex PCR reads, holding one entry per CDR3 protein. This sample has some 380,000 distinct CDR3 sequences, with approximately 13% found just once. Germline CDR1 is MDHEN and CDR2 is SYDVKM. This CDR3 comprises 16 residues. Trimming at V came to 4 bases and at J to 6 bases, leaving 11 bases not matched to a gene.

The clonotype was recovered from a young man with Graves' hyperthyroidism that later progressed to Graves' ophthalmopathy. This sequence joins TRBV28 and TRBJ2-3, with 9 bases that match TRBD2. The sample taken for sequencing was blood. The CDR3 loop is CASSSYPSGERDTQYF. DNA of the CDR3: TGTGCCAGCAGTTCTTACCCTAGCGGGGAACGGGATACGCAGTATTTT.